This entry is about one T cell receptor (beta chain). Its antigen is undetermined. This sample was included in a study of T cell clonotyping in hematopoietic cell transplantation. Overall study context: Pretransplant recipient samples were taken after cytoreduction.

Findings and limits, study-wide: CD4 and CD8 repertoire contributions could not be separated without sorting. Broader posttransplant TCR repertoire diversity was predicted by graft donor and pretransplant recipient Inverse Simpson Index values.

The time point was: recipient sample about 28 days before transplant, after cytoreduction. The germline CDR1 and CDR2 sequences are MGHDK and SYGVNS. J lost 7 bases, V lost 6 bases, and 5 bases had no gene match. CDR3 length: 14 amino acids. Libraries were prepared by immunoSEQ multiplex PCR; TCRdb keeps only in-frame clonotypes and omits some of them. The sample has about 80,000 clones, 90% to 97% seen once. The receptor comes from a woman aged 50 to 60 with acute myeloid leukemia. Some clones in this sample may be carry-over from other donors' samples. The sequences come from peripheral blood mononuclear cells, collected before stem cell transplant. The chain employs TRBV25-1 and TRBJ1-4; TRBD1 matches at 10 bases. In DNA form, the CDR3 reads TGTGCCAGCAGGGGGACAGGGGCAATTGAAAAACTGTTTTTT. Its protein is CASRGTGAIEKLFF.